What follows are 6 T cell receptor beta chains derived from one specimen sequenced in a study of blood T cell repertoires in COVID-19. TCRdb's copy holds only in-frame clones and misses some; the assay was immunoSEQ multiplex PCR. The sample consists of 250,000 to 300,000 clones, 70% to 90% of them appearing once. Sequences were obtained from PBMCs or T cells enriched from blood (not recorded which). The receptor source for this set is a woman aged 55-70 years in a cohort exposed to, infected with or recovered from COVID-19 (not recorded which).

This sequence joins TRBV5-1 and TRBJ2-1; 11 bases map to TRBD1. This CDR3 spans 15 amino acids. The trim removed 4 bases at V and 7 bases at J, leaving 7 bases unmatched. Germline V gene sequence: CDR1 SGHRS, CDR2 YFSETQ. The CDR3 DNA follows: TGCGCCAGCAGCGCGGGACAGGGGGGATTTAATGAGCAGTTCTTC. It codes for CASSAGQGGFNEQFF.

V is TRBV12-3 or TRBV12-4 and J is TRBJ2-5, with 7 bases identical to TRBD1. With 7 bases clipped from V and 3 bases from J, the junction kept 5 bases outside the gene matches. The CDR3 length is 13 residues. The CDR3 sequence is CASNRQGEETQYF. CDR3 sequence (DNA): TGTGCCAGCAATCGACAGGGAGAAGAGACCCAGTACTTC.

The V and J genes are TRBV28 and TRBJ1-4; tentatively, D is TRBD1 (6 bases). The V gene's germline CDR1 is MDHEN and CDR2 SYDVKM. The CDR3 has 14 residues. V was trimmed by 6 bases and J by 5 bases, leaving 13 bases between them. The CDR3 DNA sequence: TGTGCCAGCAGAGTAGGGGGGGCGAATGAAAAACTGTTTTTT. Its protein is CASRVGGANEKLFF.

The rearrangement uses TRBV10-3 and TRBJ2-3, with 7 bases matching TRBD1. The CDR3 contains 16 residues. Losses at the gene ends were 3 bases for V and 6 bases for J; bases not matched to a gene: 12. Germline-derived CDR1 and CDR2 are ENHRY and SYGVKD. The CDR3 sequence: CAISDLEDRWGDTQYF. For the CDR3, the DNA is TGTGCCATCAGTGATTTAGAGGACAGGTGGGGTGATACGCAGTATTTT.

The rearrangement links TRBV19 to TRBJ1-5, with 8 bases aligning to TRBD1. V lost 6 bases to trimming and J lost 1 base; unmatched junction nucleotides: 14. The CDR3 is made up of 18 amino acids. CDR1 LNHDA and CDR2 SQIVND come from the germline V gene (reference sequence). In DNA form, the CDR3 reads TGTGCCAGTAGATATGGTCCCGCAGGGGGCAGGAGCAATCAGCCCCAGCATTTT. The encoded protein is CASRYGPAGGRSNQPQHF.

The chain carries TRBV10-3 and TRBJ2-2; 8 nucleotides match TRBD2. The trim removed 6 bases at V and 4 bases at J, leaving 4 bases unmatched. Per germline, CDR1 ENHRY and CDR2 SYGVKD. The CDR3 loop spans 14 amino acids. CDR3 coding DNA: TGTGCCATCAGACTAGCGGAGGGCACCGGGGAGCTGTTTTTT. It translates to CAIRLAEGTGELFF.